This T cell receptor beta chain was sequenced in a study of blood T cell repertoires in COVID-19. In the study overall: Italy, Spain and the United States were the sources of the convalescent and acute COVID-19 samples. PBMCs, B-cell-depleted T cells, or T cells were the source of the cDNA or gDNA that made up the material.

V gave up 5 bases and J gave up 12 bases, with 20 bases separating them. The germline V gene encodes CDR1 MGHRA and CDR2 YSYEKL. CDR3 length: 14 residues. This clone was detected once. Measured with immunoSEQ multiplex PCR; TCRdb has only the in-frame clones, and not every one. The data contain more than 140,000 clones, almost 90% of them singletons. The gene calls are TRBV4-1 and TRBJ2-1, with TRBD1 as a possible D gene (5 bases). Sequenced: peripheral blood. The clonotype was recovered from a woman aged 55-69 years with acute or convalescent COVID-19. CDR3: CASSFSSQDLGQFF. CDR3 coding DNA: TGCGCCAGCAGCTTCTCGTCACAGGATCTCGGGCAGTTCTTC.